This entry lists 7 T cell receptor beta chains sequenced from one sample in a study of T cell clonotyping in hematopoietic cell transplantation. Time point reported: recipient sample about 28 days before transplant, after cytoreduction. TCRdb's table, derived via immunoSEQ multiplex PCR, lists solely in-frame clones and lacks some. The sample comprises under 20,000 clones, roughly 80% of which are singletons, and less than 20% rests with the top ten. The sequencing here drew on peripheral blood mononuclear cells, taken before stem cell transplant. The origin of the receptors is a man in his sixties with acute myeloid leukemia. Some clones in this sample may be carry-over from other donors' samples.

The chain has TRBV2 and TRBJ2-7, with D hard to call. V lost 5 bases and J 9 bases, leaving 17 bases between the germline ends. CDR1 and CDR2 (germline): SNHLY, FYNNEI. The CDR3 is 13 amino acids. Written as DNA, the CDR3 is TGTGCCAGCAGTCTGGATGAGTTCTCCGGGCAGTACTTC. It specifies CASSLDEFSGQYF.

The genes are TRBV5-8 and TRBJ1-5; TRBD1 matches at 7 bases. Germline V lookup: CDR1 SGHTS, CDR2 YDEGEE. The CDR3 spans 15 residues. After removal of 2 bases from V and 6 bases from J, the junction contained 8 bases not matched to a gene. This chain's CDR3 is CASSLRGGGSQPQHF. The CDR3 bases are TGTGCCAGCAGCTTACGAGGGGGCGGAAGTCAGCCCCAGCATTTT.

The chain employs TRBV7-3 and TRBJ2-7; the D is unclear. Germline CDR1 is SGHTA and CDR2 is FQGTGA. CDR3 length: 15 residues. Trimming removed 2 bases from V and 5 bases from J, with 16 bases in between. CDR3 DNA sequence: TGTGCCAGCAGCTTATCGGTTATCAATGGTGACGAGCAGTACTTC. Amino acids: CASSLSVINGDEQYF.

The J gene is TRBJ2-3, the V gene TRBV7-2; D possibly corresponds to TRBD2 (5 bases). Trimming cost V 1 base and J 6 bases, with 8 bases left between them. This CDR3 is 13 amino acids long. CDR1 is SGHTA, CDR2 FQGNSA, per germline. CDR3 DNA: TGTGCCAGCAGCTTAGGCAGGAGGGATACGCAGTATTTT. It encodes CASSLGRRDTQYF.

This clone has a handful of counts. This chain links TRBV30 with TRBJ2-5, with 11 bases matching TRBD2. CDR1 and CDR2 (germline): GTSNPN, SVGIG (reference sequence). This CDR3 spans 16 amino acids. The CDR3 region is CALRSLAGGRGWTQYF. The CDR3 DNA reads TGTGCTTTGAGGAGTCTAGCGGGAGGAAGAGGCTGGACCCAGTACTTC.

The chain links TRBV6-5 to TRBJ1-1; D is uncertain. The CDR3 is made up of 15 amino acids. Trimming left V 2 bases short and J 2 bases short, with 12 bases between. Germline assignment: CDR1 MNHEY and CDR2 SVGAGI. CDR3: CASSYSSELNTEAFF. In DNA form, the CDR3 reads TGTGCCAGCAGTTACAGTTCAGAACTTAACACTGAAGCTTTCTTT.

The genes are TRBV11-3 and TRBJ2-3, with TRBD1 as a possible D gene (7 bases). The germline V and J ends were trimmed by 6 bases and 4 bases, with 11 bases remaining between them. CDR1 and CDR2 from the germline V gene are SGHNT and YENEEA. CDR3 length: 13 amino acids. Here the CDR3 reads CASRGRGADTQYF. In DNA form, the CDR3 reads TGTGCCAGCAGGGGCAGGGGGGCAGATACGCAGTATTTT.